This T cell receptor beta chain was sequenced for a study of T cell repertoires in cytomegalovirus infection. The overall study: TCR beta signatures that were public indicated CMV infection and matching HLA type. Study conclusions and caveats: Dominant in the ex vivo response were TCR beta clonotypes restricted by HLA-C and specific for CMV. Summed frequency of shared TCR beta families picked out CMV carriers who also had the relevant HLA.

As regards this clonotype: Its antigen remains unidentified.

CDR1 is MDHEN and CDR2 is SYDVKM in the germline V gene. This CDR3 region has 13 residues. Between the trimmed V and J ends, which lost 5 bases and 3 bases, there was a span of 11 bases. TCRdb passed the reads through MiXCR, listing each CDR3 protein once. Of approximately 250,000 distinct CDR3 sequences in the sample, 22% are singletons; the top ten hold 18%. The source of this sequence is a human donor in good health (CMV status not recorded). Some clones in this sample may be carry-over from other donors' samples. V gene TRBV28 combines with J gene TRBJ2-7; D is tentatively TRBD1 or TRBD2 (7 bases each). Sample: CD8+ T cells from PBMCs. In DNA form, the CDR3 reads TGTGCCAGCAGTCAGGGGGACTACTACGAGCAGTACTTC. Translated: CASSQGDYYEQYF.